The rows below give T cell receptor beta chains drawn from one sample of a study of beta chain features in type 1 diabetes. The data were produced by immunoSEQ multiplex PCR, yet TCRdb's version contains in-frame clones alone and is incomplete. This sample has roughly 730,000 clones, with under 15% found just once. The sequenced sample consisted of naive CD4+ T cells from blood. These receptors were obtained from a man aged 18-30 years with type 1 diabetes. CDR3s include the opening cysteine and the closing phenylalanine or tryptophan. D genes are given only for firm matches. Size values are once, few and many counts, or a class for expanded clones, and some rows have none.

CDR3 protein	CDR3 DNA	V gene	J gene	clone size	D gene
CASSLPGQGGETQYF	TGTGCCAGCAGCTTACCGGGACAGGGTGGCGAGACCCAGTACTTC	TRBV11-1	TRBJ2-5	.	TRBD1
CASSAGTVNNEQFF	TGTGCCAGCAGCGCGGGGACAGTAAACAATGAGCAGTTCTTC	TRBV9	TRBJ2-1	.	TRBD1
CASSEGRSPPNYGYTF	TGCGCCAGCAGCGAGGGACGGTCCCCACCTAACTATGGCTACACCTTC	TRBV4-1	TRBJ1-2	.	.
CASSPGSYGYTF	TGTGCCAGCAGTCCGGGATCTTATGGCTACACCTTC	TRBV28	TRBJ1-2	.	.
CASSQVASQPQHF	TGTGCCAGCAGCCAAGTTGCGTCTCAGCCCCAGCATTTT	TRBV14	TRBJ1-5	.	.
CASSPPGLLMNTEAFF	TGTGCCAGCAGCCCCCCCGGGCTGTTAATGAACACTGAAGCTTTCTTT	TRBV28	TRBJ1-1	.	.
CASSAGAEDNEQFF	TGCGCCAGCAGCGCCGGGGCGGAGGACAATGAGCAGTTCTTC	TRBV5-1	TRBJ2-1	few	.
CASSQPGDRNTIYF	TGCGCCAGCAGCCAACCGGGAGATAGAAACACCATATATTTT	TRBV4-1	TRBJ1-3	.	.
CASSLGGRVQETQYF	TGTGCCAGCAGTTTAGGGGGCAGGGTCCAAGAGACCCAGTACTTC	TRBV28	TRBJ2-5	few	.
CASSIGQGGTGELFF	TGTGCCAGCAGCATAGGACAGGGAGGGACCGGGGAGCTGTTTTTT	TRBV7-7	TRBJ2-2	few	.
CSVVSPVGETQYF	TGCAGCGTTGTCTCTCCGGTTGGGGAGACCCAGTACTTC	TRBV29-1	TRBJ2-5	.	.
CASSPLRGARFGEQFF	TGTGCCAGCAGCCCCCTCCGCGGGGCCCGGTTCGGTGAGCAGTTCTTC	TRBV9	TRBJ2-1	.	.
CASSPPGAGNTEAFF	TGTGCCAGCAGCCCCCCCGGGGCAGGAAACACTGAAGCTTTCTTT	TRBV14	TRBJ1-1	few	.
CASSQPTRSGGQPQHF	TGCGCCAGCAGCCAACCCACCCGCAGCGGGGGGCAGCCCCAGCATTTT	TRBV4-1	TRBJ1-5	.	.
CASSLKIGSGGENEQFF	TGTGCCAGCAGCTTGAAGATCGGTAGCGGGGGGGAAAATGAGCAGTTCTTC	TRBV5-4	TRBJ2-1	.	TRBD2
CASSPLDRDNYGYTF	TGTGCCAGCTCACCATTGGACAGGGATAACTATGGCTACACCTTC	TRBV18	TRBJ1-2	few	TRBD1
CASSPLWDGDTEAFF	TGTGCCAGCAGTCCTCTGTGGGATGGAGACACTGAAGCTTTCTTT	TRBV27	TRBJ1-1	.	.
CASSYSRSYEQFF	TGTGCCAGCAGTTACTCGAGATCGTATGAGCAGTTCTTC	TRBV6-5	TRBJ2-1	.	.
CASSPIRDYNEQFF	TGCGCCAGCAGCCCTATCAGGGACTACAATGAGCAGTTCTTC	TRBV4-1	TRBJ2-1	.	.
CASSPYFDNEQFF	TGTGCCAGCAGTCCTTATTTTGACAATGAGCAGTTCTTC	TRBV6-1	TRBJ2-1	few	.
CSVKGGQVSTDTQYF	TGCAGCGTTAAGGGGGGACAGGTTAGCACAGATACGCAGTATTTT	TRBV29-1	TRBJ2-3	few	TRBD1
CASSLVEGHTEAFF	TGTGCCAGCAGCTTGGTGGAGGGGCACACTGAAGCTTTCTTT	TRBV5-6	TRBJ1-1	.	.
CASSPGPGTPRGGELFF	TGTGCCAGCAGCCCCGGCCCAGGGACCCCCAGGGGCGGGGAGCTGTTTTTT	TRBV25-1	TRBJ2-2	.	.
CASTAASGGNYNEQFF	TGTGCCAGCACGGCGGCTAGCGGGGGGAACTACAATGAGCAGTTCTTC	TRBV28	TRBJ2-1	few	TRBD2
CAWSQNNQPQHF	TGTGCCTGGAGCCAGAACAATCAGCCCCAGCATTTT	TRBV30	TRBJ1-5	few	.
CAWNRDRENSPLHF	TGTGCCTGGAACCGGGACAGGGAAAATTCACCCCTCCACTTT	TRBV30	TRBJ1-6	few	TRBD1
CASSSTGRDTEAFF	TGTGCCAGCAGCAGTACAGGGAGGGACACTGAAGCTTTCTTT	TRBV11-2	TRBJ1-1	.	.
CASSSTGSGNEQFF	TGTGCCAGCAGTTCTACAGGGAGTGGGAATGAGCAGTTCTTC	TRBV5-4	TRBJ2-1	.	.
CASSLGWGHSYEQYF	TGTGCCAGCAGCTTAGGCTGGGGGCACTCCTACGAGCAGTACTTC	TRBV7-6	TRBJ2-7	.	.
CAIYLAGTDTQYF	TGTGCCATCTACCTAGCAGGCACAGATACGCAGTATTTT	TRBV6-1	TRBJ2-3	.	.
CASIVDRVRTEAFF	TGTGCCAGCATCGTTGACAGGGTTCGCACTGAAGCTTTCTTT	TRBV28	TRBJ1-1	few	TRBD1
CASSYDRGGSPLHF	TGTGCCAGCAGTTACGACAGGGGTGGTTCACCCCTCCACTTT	TRBV5-6	TRBJ1-6	.	TRBD1
CSVYWLAGSQETQYF	TGCAGCGTCTACTGGCTAGCGGGCTCACAAGAGACCCAGTACTTC	TRBV29-1	TRBJ2-5	.	TRBD2
CAGGDPGQGVPYGYTF	TGTGCCGGAGGAGACCCGGGACAGGGGGTCCCCTATGGCTACACCTTC	TRBV28	TRBJ1-2	few	TRBD1
CASSLNNQPQHF	TGTGCCAGCAGCTTGAACAATCAGCCCCAGCATTTT	TRBV7-2	TRBJ1-5	few	.
CASSTGSTEAFF	TGTGCCAGCAGTACAGGGAGCACTGAAGCTTTCTTT	TRBV6-5	TRBJ1-1	.	.
CASSFQGTGELFF	TGTGCCAGCAGCTTTCAGGGCACCGGGGAGCTGTTTTTT	TRBV7-2	TRBJ2-2	few	.
CSVGGTRGIYEQYF	TGCAGCGTCGGGGGGACGCGGGGGATCTACGAGCAGTACTTC	TRBV29-1	TRBJ2-7	.	TRBD2
CASSSRSWTVSPDTQYF	TGCGCCAGCAGCTCCCGTTCCTGGACAGTTTCCCCAGATACGCAGTATTTT	TRBV5-1	TRBJ2-3	few	.
CASIGSNSNQPQHF	TGTGCCAGCATAGGCAGCAATAGCAATCAGCCCCAGCATTTT	TRBV2	TRBJ1-5	.	.
CATSPSLTPNTEAFF	TGTGCCACCAGCCCCTCCCTTACACCGAACACTGAAGCTTTCTTT	TRBV15	TRBJ1-1	few	.
CASSQSRDTPRDTIYF	TGCGCCAGCAGTCAATCCCGGGACACCCCAAGGGACACCATATATTTT	TRBV23-1	TRBJ1-3	few	.